Listed here are 29 T cell receptor beta chains from one sample, sequenced in a study of tissue T cells after allogeneic stem cell transplantation. TCRdb keeps only in-frame clones here, not all; method: immunoSEQ multiplex PCR. Of approximately 7,000 clones in the sample, 40% to 60% were seen once. Noted time point: mouse harvest day 7 after allogeneic transplant. Tail vein injection delivered 10^7 T-cell-depleted bone marrow cells and 10^6 splenic CD5+ T cells. The sample was gut tissue. These receptors all come from a female BALB/c mouse given C57BL/6 T cells with graft-versus-host disease after an allogeneic hematopoietic cell transplant.

About this clone itself: The gene names here belong to mouse. The read terminates 1 residue ahead of where the CDR3 ends, so the germline J gene completes it. V usage is TRBV13-2 and J usage is TRBJ1-1; no clear D. V lost 1 base, J lost 3 bases, and 10 bases lay in between. CDR1 NNHNN and CDR2 SYGAGS come from the germline V gene (reference sequence). The CDR3 is made up of 14 amino acids. Incomplete CDR3 DNA: TGTGCCAGCGGTGATCGGGGTGGGGACACAGAAGTCTTC. Protein product: CASGDRGGDTEVF. The complete CDR3 protein is CASGDRGGDTEVFF.

Turning to this clone: Gene names denote mouse genes. The read gets to within 1 residue of the CDR3 end, and the germline J gene fills in the rest. This rearrangement joins TRBV12-1 to TRBJ2-5, with TRBD1 matching 9 bases. The V segment lost 0 bases and the J segment 6 bases; nucleotides outside the gene matches: 6. The germline V gene encodes CDR1 SGHSN and CDR2 HYEKVE. The CDR3 is made up of 15 amino acids. The CDR3 DNA, read in part, is TGTGCCAGCTCTCTCGATCACAGGGGGCCGGACACCCAGTAC. This encodes CASSLDHRGPDTQY. The entire CDR3 protein is CASSLDHRGPDTQYF.

This clone appeared a single time. At one end, the junction sequence differs from germline, possibly due to a read error. Gene names follow the mouse nomenclature. The read is 1 residue too short to cover the CDR3 end, so that end is filled in from the germline J gene. Different DNA sequences within this sample yield the same CDR3. The chain links TRBV26 to TRBJ1-2, with unresolved D. The germline CDR1 and CDR2 sequences are KGHPV and FQNQEV (reference sequence). This CDR3 is built from 13 residues. The CDR3 DNA, read in part, is TGCGCCAGCAGTCTGGTTGCAAACTCCGACTACACC. It is translated as CASSLVANSDYT. The entire CDR3 is CASSLVANSDYTF.

A word on this clone: Gene names and germline match the mouse. The DNA read from the CDR3 is TGTGCCAGCAGTCAGGGTATTTCCAACGAAAGATTATTT. The encoded protein is CASSQGISNERLF. The entire CDR3 is CASSQGISNERLFF. The V and J genes are TRBV15 and TRBJ1-4; TRBD1 is a possible D gene (5 bases). The read gets to within 1 residue of the CDR3 end, and the germline J gene fills in the rest. Germline V gives CDR1 SGHND, CDR2 FRSKSL. Deletions cut 5 bases from V and 0 bases from J, with 7 bases between. The CDR3 has 14 amino acids. The complete variable domain, with remaining parts taken from reference TRBV15 and TRBJ1-4, reads DAGVTQTPRHEVAEKGQTIILKCEPVSGHNDLFWYRQTKIQGLELLSYFRSKSLMEDGGAFKDRFKAEMLNSSFSTLKIQPTEPKDSAVYLCASSQGISNERLFFGHGTKLSVL.

On this clone: The genes are named according to mouse. The CDR3 end lies 1 residue beyond the end of the read and is filled in from the germline J gene. The V call is TRBV26, the J call TRBJ2-7; D unresolved. V was pared by 3 bases and J by 4 bases, with 4 bases between. The germline V gene encodes CDR1 KGHPV and CDR2 FQNQEV (reference sequence). There are 11 residues in the CDR3. The CDR3 protein is CASSLGYEQYF. The covered CDR3 bases are TGTGCCAGCAGTCTAGGGTATGAACAGTAC.

As to this clone: Any gene name here is a mouse gene name. The read gets to within 1 residue of the CDR3 end, and the germline J gene fills in the rest. The chain couples TRBV3 to TRBJ1-2; the match to TRBD1 covers 8 bases. CDR3 length: 13 amino acids. Germline CDR1 SNHLY, CDR2 FYNGKV (reference sequence). The J segment lost 0 bases and the V segment lost 6 bases, leaving 0 bases of the junction unmatched. The sequenced CDR3 bases are TGTGCCAGCAGGGGACAGGCAAACTCCGACTACACC. Its translation is CASRGQANSDYT. The entire CDR3 reads CASRGQANSDYTF.

A note on this clone: Gene names are the mouse ones. The read halts 1 residue ahead of the CDR3 end, with the missing end drawn from the germline J gene. Other DNA sequences in the same sample also yield this CDR3. V is TRBV26 and J is TRBJ2-3; perhaps D is TRBD1 or TRBD2 (5 bases each). CDR3 length equals 14 residues. Germline CDR1 is KGHPV and CDR2 is FQNQEV (reference sequence). Trimming removed 1 base at V and 0 bases at J, with 5 bases between. CDR3 residues: CASSLWGSAETLYF. Incomplete CDR3 DNA: TGTGCCAGCAGTCTGTGGGGGAGTGCAGAAACGCTGTAT.

For this clone: Gene and germline names: mouse. The read ends 1 residue early relative to the CDR3; the germline J gene fills the gap. The rearrangement joins TRBV13-1 to TRBJ2-4, with TRBD2 matching 9 bases. J lost 0 bases, V lost 5 bases, and 7 bases had no gene match. Germline lookup yields CDR1 NSHNY and CDR2 SYGAGN. The CDR3 has 16 amino acids. CDR3 sequence: CASSAGTGTSQNTLYF. The covered CDR3 bases are TGTGCCAGCAGCGCCGGGACTGGGACTAGTCAAAACACCTTGTAC.

Comment on this clone: Germline and genes: mouse. The read gets to within 1 residue of the CDR3 end, and the germline J gene fills in the rest. V and J are TRBV26 and TRBJ2-5, with TRBD2 identical over 10 bases. This CDR3 has 15 amino acids. The germline gives CDR1 KGHPV, CDR2 FQNQEV (reference sequence). V shed 6 bases and J 6 bases; nucleotides not matched to a gene: 9. The CDR3 is CASSQTGGWSDTQYF. The CDR3 bases that were read are TGTGCCAGCAGCCAGACTGGGGGGTGGTCCGACACCCAGTAC.

Turning to this clone: Gene labels here are mouse ones. Read data end 1 residue before the CDR3 end; the end is taken from the germline J gene. V is TRBV23 and J is TRBJ1-1; no check of the table's D call, TRBD1, against the DNA was made. CDR1 KGHTA and CDR2 FQNQQP come from the germline V gene. This CDR3 contains 16 residues. The CDR3 region is CSSSQSQTGLNTEVFF. CDR3 DNA, as far as it was read: TGCTCCAGCAGTCAATCGCAGACAGGGCTAAACACAGAAGTCTTC.

As for this clone: Gene names denote mouse genes. The missing CDR3 end, 1 residue past where the read stops, is filled in from the germline J gene. This chain links TRBV16 with TRBJ1-5, with a tentative D call TRBD1 (6 bases). V was trimmed by 6 bases and J by 0 bases, leaving 9 bases between them. The CDR3 runs to 14 residues. The germline CDR1 and CDR2 sequences are SGHSA and FRNQAP. The CDR3 bases that were read are TGTGCAAGCAGAGGGACAAATAACAACCAGGCTCCGCTT. Its protein product is CASRGTNNNQAPL. The entire CDR3 sequence reads CASRGTNNNQAPLF.

Notes on this clone: Genes and germline are mouse. The read finishes 1 residue shy of the CDR3 end, and the germline J gene is used to complete it. The V gene is TRBV26, the J gene TRBJ2-5, with TRBD2 matching over 10 bases. With V trimmed by 6 bases and J by 5 bases, 2 bases remained unmatched. The germline V gene encodes CDR1 KGHPV and CDR2 FQNQEV (reference sequence). CDR3 length: 13 amino acids. CDR3 DNA, as far as it was read: TGTGCCAGCAGACGGGACTGGGGAGACACCCAGTAC. Protein: CASRRDWGDTQY. The entire CDR3 sequence reads CASRRDWGDTQYF.

A note on this clone: Mouse gene names and germline throughout. From the germline J gene comes the end of the CDR3, since the read stops 1 residue before it. This rearrangement joins TRBV31 to TRBJ2-4, with a tentative D call TRBD2 (6 bases). The CDR3 consists of 14 residues. Trimming stripped 1 base from V and 2 bases from J, with 10 bases between. Per the germline V gene, CDR1 is GKSSPN and CDR2 is SITVG. CDR3 amino acids: CAWSQLGLQNTLYF. Incomplete CDR3 DNA: TGTGCCTGGAGTCAACTGGGTCTTCAAAACACCTTGTAC. Combining the CDR3 with reference TRBV31 and TRBJ2-4 gives the whole variable domain AQTIHQWPVAEIKAVGSPLSLGCTIKGKSSPNLYWYWQATGGTLQQLFYSITVGQVESVVQLNLSASRPKDDQFILSTEKLLLSHSGFYLCAWSQLGLQNTLYFGAGTRLSVL.

For this clone: Each gene name is a mouse one. The CDR3 end is not reached by the read, which stops 1 residue before it; the germline J gene fills it in. This chain joins TRBV23 and TRBJ2-7. CDR3 size: 14 residues. The germline gives CDR1 KGHTA, CDR2 FQNQQP. The CDR3 bases that were read are TGCTCCAGCAGTCAATCTGAGAGCTCCTATGAACAGTAC. Its protein is CSSSQSESSYEQY. Given in full, the CDR3 is CSSSQSESSYEQYF.

With respect to this clone: Germline and genes here are mouse. With the read ending 1 residue before the CDR3 end, the germline J gene is used to fill in that end. V is TRBV13-2 and J is TRBJ1-1; TRBD1 aligns across 7 bases. Germline values: CDR1 NNHNN, CDR2 SYGAGS (reference sequence). The CDR3 is made up of 14 amino acids. Trimming removed 5 bases from V and 0 bases from J; junction bases left unmatched: 4. The CDR3 DNA, read in part, is TGTGCCAGCGGCTCCGGGACAGCAAACACAGAAGTCTTC. This encodes CASGSGTANTEVF. The whole CDR3 protein is CASGSGTANTEVFF.

As concerns this clone: The listed genes are named as in mouse. The read comes to an end 1 residue before the CDR3 does, leaving the germline J gene to fill in the end. The V gene is TRBV23, the J gene TRBJ1-2. The germline gives CDR1 KGHTA, CDR2 FQNQQP. The CDR3 runs 13 residues. The CDR3 bases that were read are TGCTCCAGCAGTCGCCAAACAAACTCCGACTACACC. It is translated as CSSSRQTNSDYT. The full CDR3 sequence reads CSSSRQTNSDYTF.

On this clone: Mouse gene names and germline throughout. The read terminates 1 residue ahead of where the CDR3 ends, so the germline J gene completes it. The chain recombines TRBV13-3 with TRBJ1-1; D gene unclear. Looked up from germline, CDR1 is NNHDY and CDR2 is SYVADS. This CDR3 contains 10 residues. V was cut by 5 bases and J by 8 bases, with 7 bases left in between. This chain's CDR3 is CASRIPEVFF. CDR3 DNA, as far as it was read: TGTGCCAGCAGAATCCCGGAAGTCTTC.

A single count supports this clone. Gene and germline names: mouse. The CDR3 extends 1 residue past the end of the read, so its final part is completed from the germline J gene. This rearrangement joins TRBV31 to TRBJ2-5; D gene ambiguous. Between the trimmed V and J ends, which lost 1 base and 3 bases, there was a span of 5 bases. The CDR3 runs to 12 residues. CDR1 and CDR2 (germline): GKSSPN, SITVG. The CDR3 bases that were read are TGTGCCTGGAGTCACGAGCAAGACACCCAGTAC. Protein product: CAWSHEQDTQY. The CDR3 in full is CAWSHEQDTQYF.

This clone has more than one count but fewer than ten. Genes here carry mouse names. This specimen includes other DNA sequences encoding the same CDR3. This chain's CDR3 is CASSLSAGDSYEQYF. CDR3 DNA (partial): TGTGCCAGCAGTCTGTCGGCTGGGGACTCCTATGAACAGTAC. This chain uses TRBV26 with TRBJ2-7; TRBD2 is a possible D gene (6 bases). The CDR3 extends 1 residue past the end of the read, so its final part is completed from the germline J gene. CDR3 length: 15 residues. V was shortened by 0 bases and J by 0 bases, with 9 bases between the two germline ends. Germline CDR1 KGHPV, CDR2 FQNQEV (reference sequence). Full variable domain (rest looked up from reference TRBV26 and TRBJ2-7): NSKVIQTPRYLVKGQGQKAKMRCIPEKGHPVVFWYQQNKNNEFKFLINFQNQEVLQQIDMTEKRFSAECPSNSPCSLEIQSSEAGDSALYLCASSLSAGDSYEQYFGPGTRLTVL.

By sample fraction, this clone is medium-sized. Gene names are mouse gene names. The CDR3 extends 1 residue past the end of the read, so its final part is completed from the germline J gene. The V gene is TRBV3, the J gene TRBJ2-7; 10 bases line up with TRBD2. CDR1 SNHLY and CDR2 FYNGKV come from the germline V gene (reference sequence). This CDR3 is 15 amino acids long. J gave up 2 bases and V 4 bases, and 5 bases lay outside the gene matches. CDR3 sequence: CASSYAGGAPYEQYF. CDR3 bases read: TGTGCCAGCAGCTACGCTGGGGGGGCGCCCTATGAACAGTAC.

With regard to this clone: Genes and germline are mouse. The CDR3 end is not reached by the read, which stops 1 residue before it; the germline J gene fills it in. The same CDR3 can be traced to other DNA sequences in this sample. The chain links TRBV26 to TRBJ2-2; tentatively, D is TRBD1 or TRBD2 (5 bases each). CDR3 length: 14 residues. Trimming pared 2 bases from V and 1 base from J, leaving 5 bases between. CDR1 KGHPV and CDR2 FQNQEV come from the germline V gene (reference sequence). CDR3 DNA, as far as it was read: TGTGCCAGCAGTCTGGGGGGAAACACCGGGCAGCTCTAC. It yields the protein CASSLGGNTGQLY. The entire CDR3 protein reads CASSLGGNTGQLYF.

Regarding this clone: The gene symbols are mouse symbols. The read halts 1 residue ahead of the CDR3 end, with the missing end drawn from the germline J gene. This sequence joins TRBV29 and TRBJ2-7, with TRBD2 identical over 8 bases. V lost 0 bases and J lost 8; bases outside the gene matches: 9. Germline V lookup: CDR1 MSHET, CDR2 SYDVDS. CDR3 length equals 15 residues. The CDR3 DNA, read in part, is TGTGCTAGCAGTTTATCGGGGCGGGGGGGGGCCCAACAGTAC. This codes for CASSLSGRGGAQQY. The CDR3 in its entirety is CASSLSGRGGAQQYF.

With respect to this clone: Genes and germline come from the mouse. The read falls 1 residue short of the CDR3 end, and the missing part is taken from the germline J gene. The chain carries TRBV26 and TRBJ2-3; TRBD1 agrees at 7 bases. The V and J ends lost 7 bases and 2 bases, in that order; junction bases with no gene match: 3. There are 13 residues in the CDR3. In germline, CDR1 is KGHPV, CDR2 FQNQEV (reference sequence). The sequenced part of the CDR3 DNA is TGTGCCAGCACCAGGGGGTTTGCAGAAACGCTGTAT. This gives the protein CASTRGFAETLY. The CDR3 in full is CASTRGFAETLYF.

A note on this clone: Mouse gene names apply. The read ends 1 residue early relative to the CDR3; the germline J gene fills the gap. The gene calls are TRBV5 and TRBJ2-5; 7 nucleotides agree with TRBD2. Trimming took 2 bases from V and 1 from J; bases not matched to a gene: 0. Germline V CDR1 and CDR2: LGHNA, YNLKQL (reference sequence). The CDR3 is 14 amino acids. The CDR3 loop reads CASSQTGDQDTQYF. The sequenced CDR3 bases are TGTGCCAGCAGCCAAACTGGGGACCAAGACACCCAGTAC.

As to this clone: Gene names are mouse gene names. Read data end 1 residue before the CDR3 end; the end is taken from the germline J gene. The rearrangement uses TRBV26 and TRBJ2-3; possibly TRBD1 for D (6 bases). CDR1 and CDR2 from the germline V gene are KGHPV and FQNQEV (reference sequence). Trimming removed 3 bases at V and 3 bases at J, with 7 bases between. The CDR3 is 13 amino acids. Incomplete CDR3 DNA: TGTGCCAGCAGTCTCACAGGGGCAGAAACGCTGTAT. Translation: CASSLTGAETLY. The CDR3, in full, reads CASSLTGAETLYF.

Remarks on this clone: Mouse germline and gene names are used. The CDR3 DNA, read in part, is TGTGCCAGCGGTGATGCTTTTTGGGGGGGCAGGGGTCAAAACACCTTGTAC. Protein sequence: CASGDAFWGGRGQNTLY. The full CDR3 reads CASGDAFWGGRGQNTLYF. V and J are TRBV13-2 and TRBJ2-4; the match to TRBD2 covers 9 bases. Read data end 1 residue before the CDR3 end; the end is taken from the germline J gene. The length of the CDR3 is 18 residues. Trimming took 0 bases from V and 1 from J; bases not matched to a gene: 9. Germline CDR1 NNHNN, CDR2 SYGAGS (reference sequence).

As concerns this clone: Genes and germline come from the mouse. The read terminates 1 residue ahead of where the CDR3 ends, so the germline J gene completes it. The chain links TRBV26 to TRBJ1-6, with TRBD1 identical over 7 bases. TRBJ1-6 carries the ORF label, with uncertain function. V lost 7 bases to trimming and J lost 7 bases; unmatched junction nucleotides: 4. The CDR3 length is 13 residues. The V gene's germline CDR1 is KGHPV and CDR2 FQNQEV (reference sequence). This chain's CDR3 is CASKTGQNSPLYF. The sequenced CDR3 bases are TGTGCCAGCAAGACAGGGCAGAATTCGCCCCTCTAC.

On this clone: This may stem from a read error, because a much larger clone lies one nucleotide away. All gene names here are mouse names. The CDR3 end falls 1 residue outside the read, so it is completed with the germline J gene. J is TRBJ1-3 and V is TRBV31; weak D call: TRBD1 (6 bases). The germline V gene has CDR1 GKSSPN and CDR2 SITVG. This CDR3 has 12 residues. CDR3 sequence reads: CTTRGSGNTLYF. CDR3 DNA, as far as it was read: TGTACCACCAGGGGTTCTGGAAATACGCTCTAT.

In regard to this clone: Mouse gene names apply. The read ends 1 residue shy of where the CDR3 ends; the end is completed using the germline J gene. V is TRBV2 and J is TRBJ2-4; weak D call: TRBD2 (5 bases). The germline gives CDR1 LGHNA, CDR2 YSYQKL. Trimming pared 4 bases from V and 0 bases from J, leaving 5 bases between. The CDR3 spans 13 residues. The CDR3 sequence: CASSPGSQNTLYF. Incomplete CDR3 DNA: TGTGCCAGCAGCCCTGGGAGTCAAAACACCTTGTAC.